This TCR beta chain was profiled in a study of blood T cell repertoires in COVID-19. The assay was immunoSEQ multiplex PCR, and TCRdb's table has in-frame clones only and misses some. The sample carries roughly 50,000 clones, around four fifths recorded once. This clone was counted between two and nine times. Trimming stripped 5 bases from V and 14 bases from J, with 22 bases between. This CDR3 contains 15 residues. From germline, CDR1 is SGHAT and CDR2 FQNNGV. The origin of this receptor is a man in his forties with acute or convalescent COVID-19. The specimen was peripheral blood. The V call is TRBV11-2, the J call TRBJ1-6; D might be TRBD1 (5 bases). The CDR3 DNA is TGTGCCAGCAGCGAACACTCAGGGAGGTCTTCGGCCCTCCACTTT. It codes for CASSEHSGRSSALHF.